The 32 T cell receptor beta chains below all came from one sample that was sequenced in a study of blood T cell repertoires in COVID-19. Data came from immunoSEQ multiplex PCR; TCRdb stores just in-frame clones and leaves some out. The sample gives about 330,000 clones, nearly 90% of which show up once; approximately 6% is in the top ten. Sequenced sample: PBMCs or T cells enriched from blood (not recorded which). The receptors come from a woman aged 25 to 39 who had recovered from COVID-19.

The CDR3: CASSFGRHSGSATYEQYF. CDR3 DNA sequence: TGTGCCAGCAGCTTCGGCCGACACTCAGGGTCGGCCACCTACGAGCAGTACTTC. J is TRBJ2-7 and V is TRBV7-2, with D perhaps TRBD1 (5 bases). The CDR3 runs 18 residues. Germline loops: CDR1 SGHTA, CDR2 FQGNSA. V was trimmed by 3 bases and J by 2 bases, leaving 23 bases between them.

The CDR3 is CASSKGGAFDSPLHF. The CDR3, as DNA: TGTGCCAGCAGCAAAGGGGGCGCGTTTGATTCACCCCTCCACTTT. The gene calls are TRBV21-1 and TRBJ1-6; the DNA was not used to check the table's D call, TRBD1. TRBV21-1 is a documented pseudogene. This CDR3 contains 15 residues.

A remark on this clone: Other DNA sequences from this sample encode an identical CDR3 as well. The chain uses TRBV19 and TRBJ2-7; TRBD2 matches at 8 bases. CDR3 size: 12 residues. Germline V gene data show CDR1 as LNHDA and CDR2 as SQIVND (reference sequence). J was trimmed by 6 bases and V by 4 bases; bases with no gene match: 2. The CDR3 protein is CASSTGTSEQYF. For the CDR3, the DNA is TGTGCCAGTAGTACCGGGACTAGCGAGCAGTACTTC.

The chain employs TRBV29-1 and TRBJ1-1, with a weak D call TRBD1 (5 bases). The CDR3 is 14 amino acids. The V gene lost 6 bases and the J gene lost 0 bases, with 14 bases spanning the gap. Germline V gene lookup returns CDR1 SQVTM and CDR2 ANQGSEA. The CDR3 bases are TGCAGCGTCCCCGGGGGAGGGTTGAACACTGAAGCTTTCTTT. This sequence encodes CSVPGGGLNTEAFF.

This chain connects TRBV18 to TRBJ1-2, with 7 bases aligning to TRBD1. This CDR3 spans 13 amino acids. CDR1 is KGHSH, CDR2 LQKENI, per germline. Germline trimming cut 5 bases from V and 1 base from J; bases unmatched to any gene: 1. The CDR3 loop reads CASSWDSNYGYTF. CDR3 bases: TGTGCCAGCTCATGGGACAGTAACTATGGCTACACCTTC.

The gene calls are TRBV9 and TRBJ1-4, with 7 bases that match TRBD1. This CDR3 is 14 amino acids long. V lost 4 bases, J lost 8 bases, and 8 bases stayed unmatched. Germline CDR1 is SGDLS and CDR2 is YYNGEE. The CDR3 here is CASSLPGQEEKLFF. The DNA for the CDR3 is TGTGCCAGCAGCCTCCCCGGACAGGAAGAAAAACTGTTTTTT. Full variable domain (missing parts from reference TRBV9 and TRBJ1-4): DSGVTQTPKHLITATGQRVTLRCSPRSGDLSVYWYQQSLDQGLQFLIQYYNGEERAKGNILERFSAQQFPDLHSELNLSSLELGDSALYFCASSLPGQEEKLFFGSGTQLSVL.

The CDR3 loop is CASRPWGGGGYTF. The CDR3, as DNA: TGTGCCAGCAGGCCATGGGGCGGTGGTGGCTACACCTTC. This chain connects TRBV2 to TRBJ1-2; weak D call: TRBD1 (5 bases). The CDR3 contains 13 residues. Trimming took 6 bases from V and 7 from J, leaving 15 bases between them. CDR1 is SNHLY, CDR2 FYNNEI, per germline.

This rearrangement joins TRBV7-6 to TRBJ2-3; 9 bases line up with TRBD2. Per germline, CDR1 SGHVS and CDR2 FNYEAQ. V shed 1 base, J shed 5 bases, and the junction held 7 bases outside the gene matches. CDR3 size: 16 residues. CDR3 region: CASSLVGGGAGDTQYF. In nucleotides, the CDR3 is TGTGCCAGCAGCTTAGTTGGCGGGGGGGCTGGAGATACGCAGTATTTT.

The V and J genes are TRBV15 and TRBJ1-4; 7 bases map to TRBD1. J lost 7 bases, V lost 2 bases, and 10 bases had no gene match. The germline V gene has CDR1 LNHNV and CDR2 YYDKDF (reference sequence). This CDR3 is 16 amino acids long. The CDR3 sequence is CATSRPDRQGVEKLFF. The CDR3 nucleotides read TGTGCCACCAGCAGACCCGACCGACAGGGAGTTGAAAAACTGTTTTTT.

The chain employs TRBV20-1 and TRBJ2-1; D uncertain. V was shortened by 3 bases and J by 0 bases, with 6 bases between the two germline ends. The CDR3 is 13 residues long. CDR1 is DFQATT, CDR2 SNEGSKA, per germline (reference sequence). CDR3 in amino acids: CSASGDSYNEQFF. DNA of the CDR3: TGCAGTGCTAGTGGAGACTCCTACAATGAGCAGTTCTTC.

The chain joins TRBV7-2 to TRBJ2-7; the match to TRBD2 covers 10 bases. The CDR3 runs 15 residues. The germline V gene encodes CDR1 SGHTA and CDR2 FQGNSA. Trimming took 6 bases from V and 2 from J; bases not matched to a gene: 7. CDR3 DNA: TGTGCCAGCAGTCCTAGCGGGGGACTCACCTACGAGCAGTACTTC. The encoded protein is CASSPSGGLTYEQYF.

V gene TRBV7-9 combines with J gene TRBJ1-2, with unresolved D. The length of the CDR3 is 16 residues. The V gene's germline CDR1 is SEHNR and CDR2 FQNEAQ (reference sequence). Trimming pared 2 bases from V and 7 bases from J, leaving 20 bases between. The CDR3 loop is CASSLFGQEALGGYTF. In DNA form, the CDR3 reads TGTGCCAGCAGCTTATTCGGGCAGGAGGCCCTAGGTGGCTACACCTTC.

V and J are TRBV10-2 and TRBJ1-1; possibly TRBD1 for D (5 bases). V lost 6 bases and J lost 6, with 20 bases in between. The germline gives CDR1 WSHSY, CDR2 SAAADI. The CDR3 runs to 15 residues. The CDR3 is CASRSSDTEWAEAFF. The DNA of the CDR3 is TGCGCCAGCAGATCTTCGGACACCGAGTGGGCTGAAGCTTTCTTT.

V is TRBV5-5 and J is TRBJ2-7; possibly TRBD1 for D (5 bases). The CDR3 totals 12 residues. CDR1 and CDR2 from the germline V gene are SGHKS and YYEKEE (reference sequence). The germline V and J ends were trimmed by 1 base and 5 bases, with 7 bases remaining between them. The CDR3 sequence: CASSLTGDEQYF. DNA for the CDR3: TGTGCCAGCAGCTTGACAGGCGACGAGCAGTACTTC.

The rearrangement links TRBV28 to TRBJ1-6; D not resolved. Germline CDR1 MDHEN, CDR2 SYDVKM. The CDR3 runs 14 residues. Deletions cut 2 bases from V and 5 bases from J, with 7 bases between. CDR3 nucleotides: TGTGCCAGCAGTTTAATTGGAGATAATTCACCCCTCCACTTT. It encodes CASSLIGDNSPLHF.

J is TRBJ1-6 and V is TRBV19, with a tentative D call TRBD1 (5 bases). This CDR3 contains 14 residues. V lost 8 bases to trimming and J lost 7 bases, with 15 bases between them. Germline CDR1 LNHDA, CDR2 SQIVND (reference sequence). The CDR3 sequence: CASGTLTGNSPLHF. As DNA, the CDR3 is TGTGCCAGTGGGACTTTAACGGGAAATTCACCCCTCCACTTT.

This clone was seen only once. The rearrangement uses TRBV28 and TRBJ2-3; 8 nucleotides line up with TRBD2. The CDR3 runs to 16 residues. Germline CDR1 and CDR2: MDHEN and SYDVKM. The V and J ends lost 5 bases and 4 bases, in that order; junction bases with no gene match: 11. This CDR3 is CASSDSGGKSPDTQYF. The CDR3 DNA reads as TGTGCCAGCAGTGACAGCGGGGGCAAAAGCCCAGATACGCAGTATTTT.

V gene TRBV30 combines with J gene TRBJ2-1; D is possibly TRBD2 (5 bases). Germline CDR1 GTSNPN, CDR2 SVGIG (reference sequence). CDR3 length: 11 amino acids. CDR3 sequence: CASGGGSEQFF. DNA for the CDR3: TGTGCATCTGGAGGCGGTAGTGAGCAGTTCTTC.

The rearrangement joins TRBV4-1 to TRBJ2-3, with D uncertain. This CDR3 region has 15 residues. Trimming pared 7 bases from V and 5 bases from J, leaving 19 bases between. Germline CDR1 and CDR2: MGHRA and YSYEKL. The CDR3 region has the DNA TGCGCCAGCACTTCGGGTCAGATAGCTGGAGATACGCAGTATTTT. As protein: CASTSGQIAGDTQYF.

This chain joins TRBV30 and TRBJ1-5; D ambiguous. Germline CDR1 and CDR2: GTSNPN and SVGIG (reference sequence). Deletions cut 0 bases from V and 4 bases from J, with 7 bases between. This CDR3 is 13 amino acids long. This CDR3 reads CAWSVLWNQPQHF. CDR3 in DNA: TGTGCCTGGAGTGTACTGTGGAATCAGCCCCAGCATTTT.

CDR3 coding DNA: TGCGCCAGCAGCCCATATACAGGTTATGGCTACACCTTC. Protein product: CASSPYTGYGYTF. The J gene is TRBJ1-2, the V gene TRBV5-1; TRBD1 is a possible D gene (5 bases). V was pared by 4 bases and J by 5 bases, with 12 bases between. CDR1 is SGHRS, CDR2 YFSETQ, per germline. This CDR3 spans 13 amino acids.

As concerns this clone: The same CDR3 also results from other DNA sequences found in this sample. The V gene is TRBV7-6, the J gene TRBJ2-3, with 8 bases that match TRBD2. Germline V lookup: CDR1 SGHVS, CDR2 FNYEAQ. V lost 1 base and J lost 3; bases outside the gene matches: 6. CDR3 length equals 16 residues. CDR3 nucleotide sequence: TGTGCCAGCAGCTTAGGGGCGGGAGGTTCGACAGATACGCAGTATTTT. Translated, it gives CASSLGAGGSTDTQYF.

The chain couples TRBV5-1 to TRBJ1-2; weak D call: TRBD1 (6 bases). This CDR3 region has 13 residues. Trimming took off 1 base at V and 4 bases at J, with 8 bases between the two ends. Germline V CDR1 and CDR2: SGHRS, YFSETQ. The DNA of the CDR3 is TGCGCCAGCAGCTTGACAGGGACCTATGGCTACACCTTC. Its protein is CASSLTGTYGYTF.

The chain joins TRBV19 to TRBJ1-5, with 9 nucleotides matching TRBD1. The junction had 3 bases not matched to a gene; V was cut back by 6 bases and J by 0 bases. The CDR3 spans 15 residues. Per germline, CDR1 LNHDA and CDR2 SQIVND (reference sequence). CDR3 bases: TGTGCCAGTAGCCGGGACAGGGCTAGCAATCAGCCCCAGCATTTT. Protein product: CASSRDRASNQPQHF. The complete variable domain, with remaining parts taken from reference TRBV19 and TRBJ1-5, reads DGGITQSPKYLFRKEGQNVTLSCEQNLNHDAMYWYRQDPGQGLRLIYYSQIVNDFQKGDIAEGYSVSREKKESFPLTVTSAQKNPTAFYLCASSRDRASNQPQHFGDGTRLSIL.

This clone was observed a single time. The gene calls are TRBV30 and TRBJ1-2, with D tentatively TRBD1 (6 bases). The CDR3 loop spans 13 amino acids. The ends were cut back, 8 bases at V and 0 bases at J, with 13 bases in the middle. Germline values: CDR1 GTSNPN, CDR2 SVGIG (reference sequence). CDR3 sequence: CAGPGVPNYGYTF. CDR3 nucleotide sequence: TGTGCCGGGCCAGGGGTCCCTAACTATGGCTACACCTTC.

This clone has just a few counts. The V gene is TRBV5-1, the J gene TRBJ1-2, with 7 bases that match TRBD1. The CDR3 has 14 residues. V dropped 2 bases and J dropped 2; count of bases not matched to a gene: 3. Per germline, CDR1 SGHRS and CDR2 YFSETQ. The CDR3 bases are TGCGCCAGCAGCTTCGACAGGGCAAACTATGGCTACACCTTC. Its translation is CASSFDRANYGYTF.

This rearrangement joins TRBV2 to TRBJ1-2; tentatively, D is TRBD1 (6 bases). The CDR3 runs to 13 residues. V lost 7 bases and J lost 8, with 17 bases in between. Germline V lookup: CDR1 SNHLY, CDR2 FYNNEI. The CDR3, as DNA: TGTGCCAGCATGGGGGGGGCTTTTCGAGGCTACACCTTC. Protein sequence: CASMGGAFRGYTF.

This clone was seen more than once but under ten times. V is TRBV19 and J is TRBJ2-5, with D maybe TRBD1 (6 bases). Germline V gene data show CDR1 as LNHDA and CDR2 as SQIVND (reference sequence). CDR3 length equals 14 residues. V lost 5 bases and J 5 bases, leaving 15 bases between the germline ends. The CDR3 DNA follows: TGTGCCAGTAGTCCCACAGGGAGATGGGAGACCCAGTACTTC. Residues: CASSPTGRWETQYF. Variable domain in full (rest from reference TRBV19 and TRBJ2-5): DGGITQSPKYLFRKEGQNVTLSCEQNLNHDAMYWYRQDPGQGLRLIYYSQIVNDFQKGDIAEGYSVSREKKESFPLTVTSAQKNPTAFYLCASSPTGRWETQYFGPGTRLLVL.

V gene TRBV7-6 combines with J gene TRBJ1-1; D gene unclear. V lost 5 bases and J 0 bases, leaving 7 bases between the germline ends. Germline CDR1 SGHVS, CDR2 FNYEAQ. This CDR3 comprises 13 residues. Here the CDR3 reads CASSSSLNTEAFF. DNA for the CDR3: TGTGCCAGCAGCAGTAGCCTGAACACTGAAGCTTTCTTT.

The chain uses TRBV7-9 and TRBJ2-1; 7 bases are a match to TRBD2. Losses at the gene ends were 7 bases for V and 8 bases for J; bases not matched to a gene: 11. This CDR3 has 14 amino acids. CDR1 is SEHNR, CDR2 FQNEAQ, per germline (reference sequence). CDR3 sequence reads: CASTLGRVRDEQFF. CDR3 coding DNA: TGTGCCAGCACCCTAGGGAGGGTTAGGGATGAGCAGTTCTTC.

On this clone itself: The same CDR3 arises from other DNA sequences in this sample as well. This chain links TRBV10-3 with TRBJ2-5; TRBD2 is a possible D gene (5 bases). Trimming shortened V by 2 bases and J by 4 bases, and 5 bases separated the two germline ends. There are 12 residues in the CDR3. Germline lookup yields CDR1 ENHRY and CDR2 SYGVKD. CDR3 region: CAISEGGETQYF. The DNA for the CDR3 is TGTGCCATCAGTGAGGGAGGAGAGACCCAGTACTTC.

V usage is TRBV5-1 and J usage is TRBJ1-3, with no clear D. Germline V gives CDR1 SGHRS, CDR2 YFSETQ. The CDR3 spans 15 residues. The V gene lost 4 bases and the J gene lost 0 bases, with 11 bases spanning the gap. The CDR3: CASSGAANSGNTIYF. CDR3 DNA sequence: TGCGCCAGCAGCGGAGCGGCTAACTCTGGAAACACCATATATTTT. Drawing the rest from reference TRBV5-1 and TRBJ1-3, the complete variable domain is KAGVTQTPRYLIKTRGQQVTLSCSPISGHRSVSWYQQTPGQGLQFLFEYFSETQRNKGNFPGRFSGRQFSNSRSEMNVSTLELGDSALYLCASSGAANSGNTIYFGEGSWLTVV.